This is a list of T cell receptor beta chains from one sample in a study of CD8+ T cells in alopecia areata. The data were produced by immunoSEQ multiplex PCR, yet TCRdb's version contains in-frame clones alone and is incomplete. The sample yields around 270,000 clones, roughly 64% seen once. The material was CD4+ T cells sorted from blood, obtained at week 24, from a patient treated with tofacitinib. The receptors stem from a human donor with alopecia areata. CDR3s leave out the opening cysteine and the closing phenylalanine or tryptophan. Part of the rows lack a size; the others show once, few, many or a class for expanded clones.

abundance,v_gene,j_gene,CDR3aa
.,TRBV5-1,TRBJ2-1,ASRSPGTSANEQF
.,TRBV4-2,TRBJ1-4,ASSQEGAREKLF
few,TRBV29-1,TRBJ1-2,SVSITGGADGYT
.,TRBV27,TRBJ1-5,ASRANLDTWNQPQH
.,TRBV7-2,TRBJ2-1,ASSFLAGVYNEQF
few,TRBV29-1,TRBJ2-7,SVRFRDRADYEQY
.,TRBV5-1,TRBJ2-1,ASSAGDWRNEQF
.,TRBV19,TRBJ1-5,ASAAQGDNQPQH
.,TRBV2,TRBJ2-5,ASLSIQETQY
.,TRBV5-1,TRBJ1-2,ASSLSVPVTETGYT
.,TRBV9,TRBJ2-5,ASSVEGGLETQY
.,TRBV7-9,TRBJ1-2,ASSPSTGDYGYT
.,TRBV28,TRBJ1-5,AEGQGVYSNQPQH
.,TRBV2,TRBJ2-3,ASSPPSGVTDTQY
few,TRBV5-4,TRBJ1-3,ASSLGSARGIGNTIY
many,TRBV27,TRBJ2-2,ASSAQTRNGELF
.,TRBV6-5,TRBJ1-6,ASTPGVGLPLH
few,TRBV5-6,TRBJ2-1,ASSTRTGQF
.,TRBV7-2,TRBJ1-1,ASSLASDRGYTEAF
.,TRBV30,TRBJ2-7,AWSRSGVYEQY
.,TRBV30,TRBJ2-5,AWSAAQGGGETQY
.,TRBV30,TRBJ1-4,ATGGRGWEKLF
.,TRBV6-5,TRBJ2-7,ASRATSQEQY
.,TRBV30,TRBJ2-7,AWSVGAGWRAYEQY
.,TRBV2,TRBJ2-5,ASRRDRTEETQY
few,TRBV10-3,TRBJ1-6,AISGIRSPLH
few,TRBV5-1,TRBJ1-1,ASSLELGYEAF
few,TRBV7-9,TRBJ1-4,ASSTPSGTAGEKLF
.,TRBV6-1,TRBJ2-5,ASSRLDRDQETQY
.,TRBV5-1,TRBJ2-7,ASSSRGQGAYEQY
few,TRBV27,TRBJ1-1,ASSPHRDSTEAF
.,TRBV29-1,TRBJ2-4,SVALLAKNIQY
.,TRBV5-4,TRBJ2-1,ASSPRQRGGGSYNEQF
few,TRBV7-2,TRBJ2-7,ASSLVYEQY
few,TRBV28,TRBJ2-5,ASSLQGSETQY
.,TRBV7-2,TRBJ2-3,ASSPGGVKRTQY
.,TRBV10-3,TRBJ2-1,AIRTSGGEAHEQF